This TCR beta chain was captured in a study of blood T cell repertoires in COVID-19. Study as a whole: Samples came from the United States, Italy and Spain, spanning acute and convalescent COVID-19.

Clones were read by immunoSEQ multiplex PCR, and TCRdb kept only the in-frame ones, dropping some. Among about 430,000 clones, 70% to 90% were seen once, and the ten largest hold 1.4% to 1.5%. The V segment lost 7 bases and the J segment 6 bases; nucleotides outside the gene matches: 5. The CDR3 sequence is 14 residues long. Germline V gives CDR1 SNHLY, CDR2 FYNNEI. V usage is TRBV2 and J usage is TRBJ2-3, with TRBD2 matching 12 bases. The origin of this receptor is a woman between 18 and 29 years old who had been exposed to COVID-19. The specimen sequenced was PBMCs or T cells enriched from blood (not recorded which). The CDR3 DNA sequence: TGTGCCAGCACTAGCGGGGGGGCAGGGGATACGCAGTATTTT. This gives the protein CASTSGGAGDTQYF.